The 14 T cell receptor beta chains below were found in one sample sequenced in a study of shared clonotypes between healthy human individuals. Measured with immunoSEQ multiplex PCR; TCRdb has only the in-frame clones, and not every one. The sample yields approximately 350,000 clones, around 96% seen once. Sequencing was carried out using memory CD8+ T cells sorted from blood. Stated subset: CD45RO+ cells pooled with CCR7-negative TemRA cells. The origin of the receptors is a man aged 30 to 39 in good health.

The rearrangement joins TRBV30 to TRBJ2-7, with D tentatively TRBD1 (6 bases). V was shortened by 0 bases and J by 6 bases, with 9 bases between the two germline ends. This CDR3 is 12 amino acids long. Germline CDR1 reads GTSNPN; CDR2 reads SVGIG (reference sequence). DNA for the CDR3: TGTGCCTGGAGTGTACAGGGTTCCGAGCAGTACTTC. As protein: CAWSVQGSEQYF.

J is TRBJ2-4 and V is TRBV21-1; TRBD1, the table's D call, lacks a check against the DNA. TRBV21-1 is recorded as a pseudogene. The CDR3 totals 16 residues. DNA for the CDR3: TGTGCCAGCAGCAAGGAAGGCAGGGGGACCAAAAACATTCAGTACTTC. It translates to CASSKEGRGTKNIQYF.

This clone has just one count. The rearrangement links TRBV11-2 to TRBJ2-3; either TRBD1 or TRBD2 may supply D (5 bases each). The CDR3 is made up of 12 amino acids. CDR1 and CDR2 (germline): SGHAT, FQNNGV. Trimming shortened V by 2 bases and J by 6 bases, and 6 bases separated the two germline ends. As DNA, the CDR3 is TGTGCCAGCAGCTTATGGGGGGATACGCAGTATTTT. This encodes CASSLWGDTQYF.

V gene TRBV2 combines with J gene TRBJ1-1; possibly TRBD1 for D (6 bases). Trimming cost V 3 bases and J 8 bases, with 19 bases left between them. The CDR3 is 15 residues long. From germline, CDR1 is SNHLY and CDR2 FYNNEI. The CDR3 nucleotides read TGTGCCAGCAGTGAGTCGGGGGCAGAAGGTTGGGAAGCTTTCTTT. This translates into CASSESGAEGWEAFF.

This chain uses TRBV6-5 with TRBJ1-6; possible D gene TRBD1, 5 bases. Germline CDR1 is MNHEY and CDR2 is SVGAGI. Trimming removed 6 bases from V and 4 bases from J, with 13 bases in between. The CDR3 extends over 15 amino acids. CDR3 nucleotides: TGTGCCAGCAGGGGGACGTGGGGGTATAATTCACCCCTCCACTTT. It encodes CASRGTWGYNSPLHF.

The CDR3 reads CASRINRDINYGYTF. The CDR3, as DNA: TGTGCCAGCAGAATAAACAGGGATATCAACTATGGCTACACCTTC. The V call is TRBV6-1, the J call TRBJ1-2, with D possibly TRBD1 on 6 matching bases. There are 15 residues in the CDR3. V dropped 6 bases and J dropped 2 bases, with 16 bases sitting between them. Germline CDR1 and CDR2: MNHNS and SASEGT.

The CDR3 bases are TGTGCCAGCAGCTTAGGGGTAGGGGACGAGCAGTACTTC. It is translated as CASSLGVGDEQYF. The chain carries TRBV7-6 and TRBJ2-7, with a weak D call TRBD1 (5 bases). From germline, CDR1 is SGHVS and CDR2 FNYEAQ. Trimming pared 1 base from V and 5 bases from J, leaving 9 bases between. CDR3 length equals 13 residues.

This sequence joins TRBV10-1 and TRBJ2-1, with no clear D. The germline V and J ends were trimmed by 2 bases and 9 bases, with 11 bases remaining between them. CDR1 is WNHNN and CDR2 is SYGVQD in the germline V gene (reference sequence). CDR3 length equals 13 residues. This CDR3 reads CASSEDPSGEQFF. The CDR3 DNA sequence: TGCGCCAGCAGTGAGGACCCCTCAGGTGAGCAGTTCTTC.

The chain employs TRBV6-9 and TRBJ2-6; D remains ambiguous. The CDR3 loop spans 21 amino acids. The germline V gene has CDR1 MNHGY and CDR2 SVAAGI. V was cut by 7 bases and J by 1 base, with 29 bases left in between. The CDR3 reads CASTPTPYDMTRSSGANVLTF. CDR3 DNA: TGTGCCAGCACCCCGACACCATACGATATGACACGGAGTTCTGGGGCCAACGTCCTGACTTTC.

The rearrangement uses TRBV29-1 and TRBJ2-1; 7 nucleotides align to TRBD1. Germline V gene sequence: CDR1 SQVTM, CDR2 ANQGSEA. The CDR3 sequence is 14 residues long. V was pared by 5 bases and J by 0 bases, with 4 bases of the junction left unmatched. The CDR3 DNA reads TGCAGCGTTACCGGACAGGCCTCCTACAATGAGCAGTTCTTC. Its translation is CSVTGQASYNEQFF.

The chain has TRBV2 and TRBJ2-6; no clear D. The CDR3 runs 14 residues. The germline V and J ends were trimmed by 6 bases and 2 bases, with 8 bases remaining between them. The germline V gene has CDR1 SNHLY and CDR2 FYNNEI. The CDR3 sequence: CASRNGAGANVLTF. In DNA, the CDR3 is TGTGCCAGCAGGAACGGAGCTGGGGCCAACGTCCTGACTTTC.

This clone was seen only once. V is TRBV5-4 and J is TRBJ2-2; perhaps TRBD2 as D (5 bases). The CDR3 runs to 15 residues. The V gene's germline CDR1 is SGHNT and CDR2 YYREEE (reference sequence). V was clipped by 1 base and J by 2 bases, with 9 bases between them. CDR3 nucleotides: TGTGCCAGCAGCTTGAGGAGCGGAAACACCGGGGAGCTGTTTTTT. This translates into CASSLRSGNTGELFF.

A word on this clone: The sample holds other DNA sequences that translate to the same CDR3. V usage is TRBV29-1 and J usage is TRBJ2-7; 11 bases line up with TRBD1. V dropped 7 bases and J dropped 4; count of bases not matched to a gene: 3. There are 12 residues in the CDR3. Germline V gene lookup returns CDR1 SQVTM and CDR2 ANQGSEA. CDR3 in amino acids: CSAGDRGYEQYF. The CDR3, as DNA: TGCAGCGCCGGGGACAGGGGGTACGAGCAGTACTTC.

The chain couples TRBV25-1 to TRBJ1-2; 7 bases fit TRBD1. The V gene end was trimmed by 4 bases and the J gene end by 4 bases; junction bases not matched to a gene: 6. Germline CDR1 is MGHDK and CDR2 is SYGVNS. The CDR3 is 14 residues long. The CDR3 is CASSVTGVPYGYTF. Here the CDR3 DNA reads TGTGCCAGCAGTGTAACAGGGGTCCCCTATGGCTACACCTTC.